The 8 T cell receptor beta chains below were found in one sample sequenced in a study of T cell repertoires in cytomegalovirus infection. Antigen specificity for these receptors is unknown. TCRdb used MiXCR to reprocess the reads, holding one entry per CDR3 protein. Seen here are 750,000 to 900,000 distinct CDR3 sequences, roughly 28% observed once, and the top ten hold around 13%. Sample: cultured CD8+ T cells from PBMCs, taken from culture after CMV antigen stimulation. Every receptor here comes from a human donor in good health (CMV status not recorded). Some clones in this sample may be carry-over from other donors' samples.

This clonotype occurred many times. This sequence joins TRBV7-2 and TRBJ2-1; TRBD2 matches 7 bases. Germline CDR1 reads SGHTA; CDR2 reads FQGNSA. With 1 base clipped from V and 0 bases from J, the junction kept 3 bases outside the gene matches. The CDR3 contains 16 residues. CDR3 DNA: TGTGCCAGCAGCTTAGTGGGCGGGAGCTCCTACAATGAGCAGTTCTTC. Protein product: CASSLVGGSSYNEQFF.

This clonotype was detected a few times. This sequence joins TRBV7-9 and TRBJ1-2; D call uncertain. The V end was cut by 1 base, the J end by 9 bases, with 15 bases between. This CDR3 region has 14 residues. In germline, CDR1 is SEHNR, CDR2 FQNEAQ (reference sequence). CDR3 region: CASSLGGDLTRYTF. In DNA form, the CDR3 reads TGTGCCAGCAGCTTAGGGGGAGACCTTACTCGCTACACCTTC.

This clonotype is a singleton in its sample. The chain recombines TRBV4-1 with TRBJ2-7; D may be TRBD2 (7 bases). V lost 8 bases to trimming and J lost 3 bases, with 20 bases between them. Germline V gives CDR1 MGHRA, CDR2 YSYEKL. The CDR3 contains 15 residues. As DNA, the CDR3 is TGCGCCAGCGCCCAGACAGAGGGGGACTACTACGAGCAGTACTTC. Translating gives CASAQTEGDYYEQYF.

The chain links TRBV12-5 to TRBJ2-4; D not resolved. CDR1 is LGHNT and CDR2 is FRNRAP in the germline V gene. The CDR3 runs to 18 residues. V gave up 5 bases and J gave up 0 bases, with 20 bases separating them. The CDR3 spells CASGTGPLDTLAKNIQYF. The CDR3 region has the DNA TGTGCTAGTGGTACCGGGCCTCTTGATACCTTAGCCAAAAACATTCAGTACTTC. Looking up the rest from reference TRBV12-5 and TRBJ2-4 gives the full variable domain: DARVTQTPRHKVTEMGQEVTMRCQPILGHNTVFWYRQTMMQGLELLAYFRNRAPLDDSGMPKDRFSAEMPDATLATLKIQPSEPRDSAVYFCASGTGPLDTLAKNIQYFGAGTRLSVL.

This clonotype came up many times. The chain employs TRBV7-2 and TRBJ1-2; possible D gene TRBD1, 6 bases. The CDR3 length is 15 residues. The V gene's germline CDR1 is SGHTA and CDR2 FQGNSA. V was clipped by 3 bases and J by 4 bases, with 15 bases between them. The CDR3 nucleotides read TGTGCCAGCAGCTTCTGGACAGCCTCCGCCTATGGCTACACCTTC. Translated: CASSFWTASAYGYTF.

This CDR3 is CASTLTESSYEQYF. In nucleotides, the CDR3 is TGCGCCAGCACCTTGACGGAGAGCTCCTACGAGCAGTACTTC. This rearrangement joins TRBV10-2 to TRBJ2-7; the D is unclear. Germline CDR1 reads WSHSY; CDR2 reads SAAADI. The ends were cut back, 7 bases at V and 0 bases at J, with 13 bases in the middle. CDR3 length: 14 amino acids.

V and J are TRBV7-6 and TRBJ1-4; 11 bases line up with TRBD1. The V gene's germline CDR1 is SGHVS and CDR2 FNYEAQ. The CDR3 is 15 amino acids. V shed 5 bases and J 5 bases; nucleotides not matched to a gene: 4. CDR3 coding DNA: TGTGCCAGCAGCATGGGACAGGGGGGAAATGAAAAACTGTTTTTT. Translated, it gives CASSMGQGGNEKLFF.

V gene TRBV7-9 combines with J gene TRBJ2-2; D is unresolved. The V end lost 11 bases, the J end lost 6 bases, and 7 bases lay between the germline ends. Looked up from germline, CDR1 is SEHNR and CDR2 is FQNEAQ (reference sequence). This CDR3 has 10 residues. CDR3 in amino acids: CAYSSGELFF. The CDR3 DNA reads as TGTGCCTACAGTTCCGGGGAGCTGTTTTTT.